The 29 T cell receptor beta chains below all came from one sample that was sequenced in a study of cytomegalovirus exposure and HLA in healthy donors. Primers for the PCR totalled 60 Vbeta and 13 Jbeta. The repertoire was sequenced with immunoSEQ multiplex PCR; TCRdb's copy has only in-frame clones and lacks some. The top ten hold approximately 14% of the sample, which has nearly 110,000 clones, around 74% seen once. Material: PBMCs. These receptors originate from a woman in her forties in good health and CMV-seropositive.

CDR3 in DNA: TGCGCCAGCAGCCATTCCAAAGATACGCAGTATTTT. It codes for CASSHSKDTQYF. The chain combines TRBV4-1 with TRBJ2-3; D uncertain. V was cut by 3 bases and J by 5 bases, with 6 bases left in between. The CDR3 is 12 amino acids. The V gene's germline CDR1 is MGHRA and CDR2 YSYEKL.

V gene TRBV6-5 combines with J gene TRBJ1-2; 7 bases are a match to TRBD1. This CDR3 has 13 amino acids. Per germline, CDR1 MNHEY and CDR2 SVGAGI. J was trimmed by 3 bases and V by 6 bases; bases with no gene match: 4. CDR3: CASSRGQYYGYTF. The CDR3, as DNA: TGTGCCAGCAGCCGGGGACAGTACTATGGCTACACCTTC.

The chain recombines TRBV29-1 with TRBJ2-2; weak D call: TRBD2 (6 bases). The germline V gene has CDR1 SQVTM and CDR2 ANQGSEA. The CDR3 runs 13 residues. Trimming took off 4 bases at V and 3 bases at J, with 9 bases between the two ends. The DNA for the CDR3 is TGCAGCGTTGCCAGGGAGGACACCGGGGAGCTGTTTTTT. Residues: CSVAREDTGELFF.

The chain employs TRBV2 and TRBJ1-5; 8 nucleotides agree with TRBD1. Looked up from germline, CDR1 is SNHLY and CDR2 is FYNNEI. J lost 0 bases, V lost 6 bases, and 4 bases had no gene match. This CDR3 spans 15 amino acids. CDR3 residues: CASRQGDHSNQPQHF. The CDR3 DNA follows: TGTGCCAGCAGACAGGGGGACCATAGCAATCAGCCCCAGCATTTT.

The V and J genes are TRBV19 and TRBJ2-7; TRBD1 matches 7 bases. Germline-derived CDR1 and CDR2 are LNHDA and SQIVND (reference sequence). Trimming cost V 5 bases and J 5 bases; bases outside gene matches: 12. The CDR3 totals 15 residues. The chain's CDR3 is CASSVRGRGPDEQYF. As DNA, the CDR3 is TGTGCCAGTAGTGTAAGGGGGCGAGGGCCAGACGAGCAGTACTTC.

CDR3 bases: TGTGCCAGCAGTGGCCTAGCGGGGGGGTCTTACGAGCAGTACTTC. This translates into CASSGLAGGSYEQYF. The rearrangement joins TRBV6-1 to TRBJ2-7; 12 positions agree with TRBD2. The ends lost 4 bases at V and 4 bases at J; junction bases unmatched: 5. The germline V gene has CDR1 MNHNS and CDR2 SASEGT. The CDR3 extends over 15 amino acids.

This clone was detected only a few times. The J gene is TRBJ1-1, the V gene TRBV6-5, with 7 bases fitting TRBD1. The CDR3 totals 12 residues. Germline V lookup: CDR1 MNHEY, CDR2 SVGAGI. The J segment lost 10 bases and the V segment lost 5 bases, leaving 7 bases of the junction unmatched. CDR3 sequence reads: CASSPRGGRAFF. The CDR3 DNA is TGTGCCAGCAGTCCTCGAGGGGGCCGAGCTTTCTTT.

The genes are TRBV7-9 and TRBJ2-1; 10 bases fit TRBD2. The J segment lost 3 bases and the V segment lost 6 bases, leaving 8 bases of the junction unmatched. From germline, CDR1 is SEHNR and CDR2 FQNEAQ (reference sequence). The CDR3 is made up of 16 amino acids. The CDR3 sequence is CASRASGGRGYNEQFF. CDR3 bases: TGTGCCAGCAGGGCTAGCGGGGGTAGGGGCTACAATGAGCAGTTCTTC.

The rearrangement joins TRBV5-1 to TRBJ1-4, with TRBD1 as a possible D gene (5 bases). This CDR3 region has 13 residues. CDR1 and CDR2 (germline): SGHRS, YFSETQ. Trimming pared 4 bases from V and 5 bases from J, leaving 9 bases between. The CDR3 DNA reads TGCGCCAGCAGCAGGGGTTGGAATGAAAAACTGTTTTTT. It translates to CASSRGWNEKLFF.

V and J are TRBV6-1 and TRBJ2-5; 9 bases fit TRBD1. The junction had 11 bases not matched to a gene; V was cut back by 6 bases and J by 6 bases. Germline assignment: CDR1 MNHNS and CDR2 SASEGT. CDR3 length: 15 amino acids. Here the CDR3 DNA reads TGTGCCAGCAGAGCTGGGACAGGGAAGGTGAAGACCCAGTACTTC. It encodes CASRAGTGKVKTQYF.

The chain recombines TRBV5-1 with TRBJ2-7, with D tentatively TRBD1 (5 bases). V lost 1 base and J lost 4, with 15 bases in between. Germline loops: CDR1 SGHRS, CDR2 YFSETQ. The CDR3 is 15 amino acids. This chain's CDR3 is CASSLLAGYEYEQYF. CDR3 DNA: TGCGCCAGCAGCTTGTTGGCAGGGTACGAGTACGAGCAGTACTTC.

This sequence joins TRBV6-6 and TRBJ2-2; D unresolved. The CDR3 contains 14 residues. V lost 3 bases to trimming and J lost 8 bases, with 13 bases between them. CDR1 is MNHNY and CDR2 is SVGAGI in the germline V gene (reference sequence). In nucleotides, the CDR3 is TGTGCCAGCAGTTATTCCTCCGAGAGGGGGGAGCTGTTTTTT. It encodes CASSYSSERGELFF.

V and J are TRBV5-1 and TRBJ1-2, with D unclear. The CDR3 runs to 15 residues. Trimming took off 2 bases at V and 3 bases at J, with 14 bases between the two ends. Germline V gene sequence: CDR1 SGHRS, CDR2 YFSETQ. This chain's CDR3 is CASSLGNSGDYGYTF. CDR3 in DNA: TGCGCCAGCAGCTTAGGCAACAGCGGTGACTATGGCTACACCTTC.

This chain uses TRBV2 with TRBJ1-6; D perhaps matches TRBD1 (6 bases). The CDR3 loop spans 15 amino acids. Trimming cost V 5 bases and J 5 bases, with 13 bases left between them. From germline, CDR1 is SNHLY and CDR2 FYNNEI. Written as DNA, the CDR3 is TGTGCCAGCAGTACCACGGGGGGCAATAATTCACCCCTCCACTTT. As protein: CASSTTGGNNSPLHF.

The chain carries TRBV10-3 and TRBJ2-5; D possibly corresponds to TRBD2 (8 bases). The CDR3 covers 15 residues. V lost 10 bases and J lost 5, with 23 bases in between. Germline V gene lookup returns CDR1 ENHRY and CDR2 SYGVKD. The chain's CDR3 is CATRGTSRGSETQYF. DNA for the CDR3: TGTGCCACCAGGGGGACTAGTCGTGGCAGTGAGACCCAGTACTTC.

The chain combines TRBV18 with TRBJ1-6, with D unclear. Germline assignment: CDR1 KGHSH and CDR2 LQKENI. V lost 4 bases to trimming and J lost 5 bases, with 12 bases between them. The CDR3 runs 15 residues. The CDR3: CASSRITVNNSPLHF. As DNA, the CDR3 is TGTGCCAGCTCACGAATCACAGTGAATAATTCACCCCTCCACTTT.

This clone was seen more than once but under ten times. Other DNA variants within this sample encode the same CDR3. The chain couples TRBV6-5 to TRBJ2-7; 8 bases match TRBD2. The CDR3 covers 16 residues. Germline CDR1 MNHEY, CDR2 SVGAGI. After removal of 0 bases from V and 0 bases from J, the junction contained 4 bases not matched to a gene. CDR3 loop: CASSYSAGGSSYEQYF. In nucleotides, the CDR3 is TGTGCCAGCAGTTACTCGGCGGGGGGTTCCTCCTACGAGCAGTACTTC.

This chain connects TRBV19 to TRBJ2-7; 11 bases align to TRBD2. This CDR3 is 15 amino acids long. Germline CDR1 and CDR2: LNHDA and SQIVND (reference sequence). Trimming cost V 4 bases and J 4 bases; bases outside gene matches: 6. The chain's CDR3 is CASSTVAGGRYEQYF. The CDR3 nucleotides read TGTGCCAGTAGTACCGTAGCGGGGGGGCGGTACGAGCAGTACTTC.

This clone was observed a handful of times. This chain joins TRBV7-2 and TRBJ1-6, with D unclear. Germline assignment: CDR1 SGHTA and CDR2 FQGNSA. V dropped 5 bases and J dropped 9 bases, with 20 bases sitting between them. The CDR3 runs 16 residues. CDR3 protein: CASSLQEAPSSSPLHF. CDR3 DNA sequence: TGTGCCAGCAGCCTCCAGGAAGCACCTAGCTCTTCACCCCTCCACTTT. Full variable domain (remainder filled in from reference TRBV7-2 and TRBJ1-6): GAGVSQSPSNKVTEKGKDVELRCDPISGHTALYWYRQSLGQGLEFLIYFQGNSAPDKSGLPSDRFSAERTGGSVSTLTIQRTQQEDSAVYLCASSLQEAPSSSPLHFGNGTRLTVT.

The rearrangement uses TRBV5-6 and TRBJ2-7, with 8 bases fitting TRBD1. This CDR3 is 15 amino acids long. Germline lookup yields CDR1 SGHDT and CDR2 YYEEEE. Trimming removed 4 bases from V and 2 bases from J; junction bases left unmatched: 8. CDR3 region: CASSGKTGDPYEQYF. In DNA, the CDR3 is TGTGCCAGCAGCGGAAAGACAGGGGACCCCTACGAGCAGTACTTC.

The chain is built from TRBV30 and TRBJ1-4; D may be TRBD1 (5 bases). The CDR3 has 14 amino acids. From germline, CDR1 is GTSNPN and CDR2 SVGIG (reference sequence). The V and J ends lost 2 bases and 4 bases respectively, with 11 bases between them. The CDR3 region is CAWSYGGFNEKLFF. The CDR3, as DNA: TGTGCCTGGAGTTACGGGGGATTTAATGAAAAACTGTTTTTT.

The V and J genes are TRBV19 and TRBJ1-5; D perhaps matches TRBD1 (5 bases). V gave up 6 bases and J gave up 0 bases, with 9 bases separating them. This CDR3 has 14 amino acids. The germline V gene has CDR1 LNHDA and CDR2 SQIVND (reference sequence). CDR3 bases: TGTGCCAGTAGCGGAGACAGTAGCAATCAGCCCCAGCATTTT. As protein: CASSGDSSNQPQHF.

This clone was counted only a few times. The genes are TRBV6-5 and TRBJ1-1; 8 nucleotides align to TRBD1. CDR1 is MNHEY and CDR2 is SVGAGI in the germline V gene. V lost 4 bases and J lost 5; bases outside the gene matches: 9. The CDR3 length is 15 residues. CDR3 sequence (DNA): TGTGCCAGCAGTTCAGCGACAGGGGCAAAGACTGAAGCTTTCTTT. Its protein product is CASSSATGAKTEAFF.

V is TRBV5-1 and J is TRBJ1-2; the D is unclear. The CDR3 loop spans 13 amino acids. CDR1 and CDR2 (germline): SGHRS, YFSETQ. With 5 bases removed from V and 4 bases from J, the gap between germline ends came to 12 bases. The CDR3 loop reads CASSNDMIYGYTF. The CDR3, as DNA: TGCGCCAGCAGTAACGACATGATCTATGGCTACACCTTC.

The count of this clone is one. The CDR3 region has the DNA TGTGCCTGGAGGTTAGGGGGTAGGGGAAACACCATATATTTT. Translated, it gives CAWRLGGRGNTIYF. V is TRBV30 and J is TRBJ1-3; a possible D gene is TRBD1 (6 bases). Germline CDR1 GTSNPN, CDR2 SVGIG (reference sequence). CDR3 length equals 14 residues. V was clipped by 3 bases and J by 4 bases, with 13 bases between them.

This rearrangement joins TRBV28 to TRBJ1-2, with 8 nucleotides matching TRBD1. V was pared by 7 bases and J by 6 bases, with 16 bases of the junction left unmatched. The V gene's germline CDR1 is MDHEN and CDR2 SYDVKM. The length of the CDR3 is 16 residues. The CDR3 spells CASTESAGTGANGYTF. The CDR3 DNA is TGTGCCAGCACTGAATCGGCCGGGACAGGAGCTAATGGCTACACCTTC.

The J gene is TRBJ1-3, the V gene TRBV6-1; D gene uncertain. The length of the CDR3 is 19 residues. The germline gives CDR1 MNHNS, CDR2 SASEGT. V gave up 2 bases and J gave up 3 bases, with 23 bases separating them. The CDR3 coding sequence is TGTGCCAGCAGTGAAATGGACCGGGGTGGTCTCTTGAGTGGAAACACCATATATTTT. Encoded protein: CASSEMDRGGLLSGNTIYF.

The chain recombines TRBV5-6 with TRBJ1-2, with 10 bases matching TRBD1. The CDR3 totals 16 residues. The germline CDR1 and CDR2 sequences are SGHDT and YYEEEE. Germline trimming cut 4 bases from V and 8 bases from J; bases unmatched to any gene: 14. CDR3 nucleotide sequence: TGTGCCAGCAGCCTTGTGCCGGGACAGGGGCCTCAAGGCTACACCTTC. Translation gives CASSLVPGQGPQGYTF.

This chain connects TRBV10-3 to TRBJ1-1, with 9 bases aligning to TRBD1. Germline V gene data show CDR1 as ENHRY and CDR2 as SYGVKD. The length of the CDR3 is 16 residues. V lost 0 bases to trimming and J lost 2 bases; unmatched junction nucleotides: 4. The CDR3 DNA reads TGTGCCATCAGTGAGTCGGGGGACAGGGCAAACACTGAAGCTTTCTTT. Translated: CAISESGDRANTEAFF.